This entry features one T cell receptor (beta chain) sequence. Its antigen is as yet unknown. Germline-derived CDR1 and CDR2 are SGHRS and YFSETQ. The junction had 6 bases not matched to a gene; V was cut back by 0 bases and J by 2 bases. CDR3 length: 17 residues. This specimen belongs to a study of PD-1 blockade in classical Hodgkin lymphoma. Study conclusions and caveats: Baseline diversity resembling that of newly diagnosed patients was seen in complete responders. Healthy donors were reported to have higher baseline TCR diversity than newly diagnosed patients.

There was relapse after autologous stem cell transplantation in every patient, and there was variation in brentuximab vedotin exposure. Complete response, partial response or progressive disease constituted the best responses recorded. Produced via immunoSEQ multiplex PCR; TCRdb's table is partial and in-frame only. Found here are around 20,000 clones, approximately 78% of them singletons; the top ten hold about 8%. The V call is TRBV5-1, the J call TRBJ2-3; TRBD2 aligns across 10 bases. Here the sequenced sample was peripheral blood mononuclear cells (PBMCs), taken before the second cycle of nivolumab. The TCR originated in a human donor with classical Hodgkin lymphoma. CDR3 protein: CASSLGLAGAFTDTQYF. The CDR3 bases are TGCGCCAGCAGCTTGGGGCTAGCGGGGGCCTTCACAGATACGCAGTATTTT. The complete variable domain, with remaining parts taken from reference TRBV5-1 and TRBJ2-3, reads KAGVTQTPRYLIKTRGQQVTLSCSPISGHRSVSWYQQTPGQGLQFLFEYFSETQRNKGNFPGRFSGRQFSNSRSEMNVSTLELGDSALYLCASSLGLAGAFTDTQYFGPGTRLTVL.